This T cell receptor beta chain was identified during a study of blood T cell repertoires in COVID-19. For the study at large: Donors in the United States, Italy and Spain gave samples during acute or convalescent COVID-19. Sample material is recorded as cDNA or gDNA derived from T cells, B-cell-depleted T cells, or PBMCs.

Per the study methods: Estimates of nucleated cell counts were drawn from the amplification of reference gene primers. Sequenced by immunoSEQ multiplex PCR; TCRdb stores in-frame clones only, minus some. That table supplies the V and J calls and clone size; D and trimming were determined from the DNA. The sample lists approximately 300,000 clones, roughly 91% occurring once. CDR1 is SGHVS and CDR2 is FNYEAQ in the germline V gene. CDR3 length: 16 residues. A note on this clone: One end of the junction is discordant with germline, which a read error may explain.

The chain combines TRBV7-6 with TRBJ1-3, with TRBD1 as a possible D gene (6 bases). This clonotype originated in a man younger than 45 with acute or convalescent COVID-19. Sequenced input: peripheral blood. The CDR3 bases are TGTCCCAGCAGCTCTCGGGGACACGACTCTGGAAACACCATATATTTT. Translated: CPSSSRGHDSGNTIYF.